These 8 T cell receptor beta chains share one sample of origin, sequenced in a study of T cell responses to AZD1222 COVID-19 vaccine. Sequenced by immunoSEQ multiplex PCR; TCRdb stores in-frame clones only, minus some. This sample has around 100,000 clones; roughly nine tenths occur once, and the top ten carry 1.8%. Sequencing was performed on peripheral blood, taken on day 0 of AZD1222 vaccination. These receptors were obtained from an adult in good health.

The chain combines TRBV7-2 with TRBJ2-1, with 13 bases matching TRBD2. Per germline, CDR1 SGHTA and CDR2 FQGNSA. This CDR3 region has 16 residues. V was clipped by 4 bases and J by 9 bases; unmatched bases: 9. The CDR3 nucleotides are TGTGCCAGCAGCTCATCGGGACTAGCGGGAATGGGTGAGCAGTTCTTC. Amino acids: CASSSSGLAGMGEQFF.

V gene TRBV27 combines with J gene TRBJ1-1; D is undetermined. The V gene's germline CDR1 is MNHEY and CDR2 SMNVEV (reference sequence). Trimming removed 3 bases at V and 1 base at J, with 12 bases between. The CDR3 is 15 amino acids. CDR3 in amino acids: CASSFITARNTEAFF. DNA of the CDR3: TGTGCCAGCAGTTTTATCACGGCAAGGAACACTGAAGCTTTCTTT.

The chain uses TRBV11-2 and TRBJ2-1, with a weak D call TRBD2 (6 bases). The CDR3 is made up of 16 amino acids. The germline CDR1 and CDR2 sequences are SGHAT and FQNNGV. Trimming pared 0 bases from V and 3 bases from J, leaving 12 bases between. CDR3 in DNA: TGTGCCAGCAGCTTAGATCCTACTAGCTTCTACAATGAGCAGTTCTTC. The encoded protein is CASSLDPTSFYNEQFF.

A single count supports this clone. The V gene is TRBV3-1 (or the pseudogene TRBV3-2), the J gene TRBJ2-5, with D perhaps given as TRBD1 or TRBD2 (6 bases each). CDR1 and CDR2 from the germline V gene are LGHDT and YNNKEL (reference sequence). The length of the CDR3 is 18 residues. V lost 1 base and J 7 bases, leaving 25 bases between the germline ends. The CDR3 DNA follows: TGTGCCAGCAGCCAAGGGAGAGTTGGTAGCGTTAAGGGGGGGACCCAGTACTTC. It specifies CASSQGRVGSVKGGTQYF.

The chain joins TRBV3-1 (or the pseudogene TRBV3-2) to TRBJ1-5; D not resolved. Between the trimmed V and J ends, which lost 0 bases and 11 bases, there was a span of 8 bases. The CDR3 spans 12 residues. Germline V gene sequence: CDR1 LGHDT, CDR2 YNNKEL (reference sequence). CDR3 nucleotide sequence: TGTGCCAGCAGCCAAGATAACAGTGCCCAGCATTTT. As protein: CASSQDNSAQHF.

The genes are TRBV27 and TRBJ2-2; D possibly matches TRBD1 or TRBD2 (5 bases each). The CDR3 has 18 amino acids. Trimming left V 2 bases short and J 4 bases short, with 20 bases between. From germline, CDR1 is MNHEY and CDR2 SMNVEV (reference sequence). CDR3 nucleotides: TGTGCCAGCAGTTTACACGGCCGGGGCAGGTTGGCCACCGGGGAGCTGTTTTTT. Translating gives CASSLHGRGRLATGELFF.

CDR3 DNA sequence: TGTGCCAGCAGCTTATCCGGACAGGGAATACTCCACGAGCAGTACTTC. Protein product: CASSLSGQGILHEQYF. The chain employs TRBV11-2 and TRBJ2-7; 8 nucleotides line up with TRBD1. The CDR3 contains 16 residues. The ends lost 2 bases at V and 5 bases at J; junction bases unmatched: 11. The germline V gene has CDR1 SGHAT and CDR2 FQNNGV.

The chain couples TRBV11-2 to TRBJ2-7, with 7 nucleotides matching TRBD1. The length of the CDR3 is 14 residues. Germline lookup yields CDR1 SGHAT and CDR2 FQNNGV. The ends lost 1 base at V and 2 bases at J; junction bases unmatched: 2. The DNA of the CDR3 is TGTGCCAGCAGCTTAGGTGGGACAGCCTACGAGCAGTACTTC. Translating gives CASSLGGTAYEQYF.